This TCR beta chain was found in a study of cytomegalovirus exposure and HLA in healthy donors. Overall study: Per a later analysis, the roughly 700 first-cohort and under 150 validation repertoires shared one platform. Study findings and constraints: The study labeled fewer than 200 TCR beta chains cytomegalovirus-associated.

Losses at the gene ends were 2 bases for V and 4 bases for J; bases not matched to a gene: 2. The CDR3 runs to 13 residues. From germline, CDR1 is SQVTM and CDR2 ANQGSEA. Separation from the roughly 670-subject first cohort characterized the roughly 130-subject validation cohort, to which the donors belonged. About this clone itself: Its antigen is still unknown.

Clones were sequenced by immunoSEQ multiplex PCR, and TCRdb holds only the in-frame ones, with some missing. This sample yields about 160,000 clones, of which 70% to 90% are seen a single time; about 2.1% belongs to the top ten. The clonotype comes from a man aged 25 to 40 in good health and CMV-seropositive. The sequenced sample consisted of PBMCs. V is TRBV29-1 and J is TRBJ2-5, with 9 bases that match TRBD1. The CDR3 region has the DNA TGCAGCGTTGAAAGACAGGGGGGAGAGACCCAGTACTTC. Protein sequence: CSVERQGGETQYF.